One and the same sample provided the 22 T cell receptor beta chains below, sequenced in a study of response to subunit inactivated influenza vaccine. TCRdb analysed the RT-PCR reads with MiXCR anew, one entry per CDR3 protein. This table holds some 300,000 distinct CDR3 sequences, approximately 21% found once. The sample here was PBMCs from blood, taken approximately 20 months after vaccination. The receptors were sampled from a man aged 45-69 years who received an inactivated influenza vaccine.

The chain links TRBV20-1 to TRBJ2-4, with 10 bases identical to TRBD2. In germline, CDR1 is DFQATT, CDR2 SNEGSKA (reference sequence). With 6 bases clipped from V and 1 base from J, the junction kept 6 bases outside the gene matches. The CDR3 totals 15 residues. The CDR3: CSANRSGRAKNIQYF. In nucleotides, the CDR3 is TGCAGTGCCAACCGTAGCGGGAGGGCCAAAAACATTCAGTACTTC.

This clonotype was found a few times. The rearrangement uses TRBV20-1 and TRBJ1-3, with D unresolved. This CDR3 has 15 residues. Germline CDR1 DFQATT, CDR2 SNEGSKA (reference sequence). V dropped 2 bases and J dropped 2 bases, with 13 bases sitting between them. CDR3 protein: CSARPTALPGNTIYF. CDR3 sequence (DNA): TGCAGTGCTAGACCAACGGCGCTCCCTGGAAACACCATATATTTT.

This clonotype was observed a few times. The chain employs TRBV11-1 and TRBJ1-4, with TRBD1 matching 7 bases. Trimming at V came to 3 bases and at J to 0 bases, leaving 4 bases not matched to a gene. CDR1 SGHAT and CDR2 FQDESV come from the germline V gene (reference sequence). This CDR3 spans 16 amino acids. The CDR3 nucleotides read TGTGCCAGCAGCTTCAGGGGGATTGCAACTAATGAAAAACTGTTTTTT. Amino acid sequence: CASSFRGIATNEKLFF.

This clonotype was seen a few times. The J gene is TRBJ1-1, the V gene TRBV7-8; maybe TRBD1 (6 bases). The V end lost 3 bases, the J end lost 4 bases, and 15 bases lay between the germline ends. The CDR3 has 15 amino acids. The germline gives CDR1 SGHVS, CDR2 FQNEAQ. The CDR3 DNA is TGTGCCAGCAGCTTTGAGGTAGCAGGGGCCACTGAAGCTTTCTTT. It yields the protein CASSFEVAGATEAFF.

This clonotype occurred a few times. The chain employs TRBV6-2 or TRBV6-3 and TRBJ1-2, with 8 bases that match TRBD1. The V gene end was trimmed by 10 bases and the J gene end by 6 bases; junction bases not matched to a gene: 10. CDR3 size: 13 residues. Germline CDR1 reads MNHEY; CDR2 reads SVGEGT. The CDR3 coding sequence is TGTGCCACCACGGACAGGGTAGCGGATGGCTACACCTTC. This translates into CATTDRVADGYTF.

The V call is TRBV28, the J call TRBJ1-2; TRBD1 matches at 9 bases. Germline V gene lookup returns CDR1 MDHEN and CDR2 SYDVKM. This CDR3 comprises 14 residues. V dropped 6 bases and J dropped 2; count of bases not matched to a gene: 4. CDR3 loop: CASRGQGRNYGYTF. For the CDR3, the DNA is TGTGCCAGCAGAGGACAGGGGCGAAACTATGGCTACACCTTC.

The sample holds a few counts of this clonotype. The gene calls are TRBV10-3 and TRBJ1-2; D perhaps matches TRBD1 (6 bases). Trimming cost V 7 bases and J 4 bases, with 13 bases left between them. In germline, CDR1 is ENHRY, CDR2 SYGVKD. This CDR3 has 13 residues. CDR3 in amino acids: CAINRDVSYGYTF. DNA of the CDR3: TGTGCCATCAACAGGGATGTGAGCTATGGCTACACCTTC.

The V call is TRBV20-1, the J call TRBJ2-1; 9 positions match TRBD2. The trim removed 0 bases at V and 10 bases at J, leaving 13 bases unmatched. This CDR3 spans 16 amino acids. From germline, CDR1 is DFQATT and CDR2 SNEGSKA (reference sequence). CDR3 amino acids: CSARERGGRAMKEQFF. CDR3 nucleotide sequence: TGCAGTGCTAGAGAACGGGGCGGGAGGGCCATGAAGGAGCAGTTCTTC.

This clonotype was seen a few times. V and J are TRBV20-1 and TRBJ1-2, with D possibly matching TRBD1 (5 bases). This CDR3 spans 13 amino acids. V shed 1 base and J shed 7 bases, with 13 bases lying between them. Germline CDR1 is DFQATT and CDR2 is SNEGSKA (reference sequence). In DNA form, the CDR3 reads TGCAGTGCTAGAGGGGGCGCAGCGAGTGGCTACACCTTC. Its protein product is CSARGGAASGYTF.

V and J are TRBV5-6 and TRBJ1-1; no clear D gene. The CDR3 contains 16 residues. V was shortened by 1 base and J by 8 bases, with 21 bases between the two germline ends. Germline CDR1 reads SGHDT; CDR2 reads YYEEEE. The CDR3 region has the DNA TGTGCCAGCAGCTTGAACCTGACCCCGGGAAAAGGAGAAGCTTTCTTT. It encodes CASSLNLTPGKGEAFF.

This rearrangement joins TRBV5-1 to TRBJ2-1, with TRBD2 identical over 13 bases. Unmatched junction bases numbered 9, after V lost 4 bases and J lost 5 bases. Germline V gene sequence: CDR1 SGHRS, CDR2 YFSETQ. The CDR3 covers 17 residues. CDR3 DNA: TGCGCCAGCAGCCTCGGACTAGCGGGGGCCTCAGACAATGAGCAGTTCTTC. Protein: CASSLGLAGASDNEQFF.

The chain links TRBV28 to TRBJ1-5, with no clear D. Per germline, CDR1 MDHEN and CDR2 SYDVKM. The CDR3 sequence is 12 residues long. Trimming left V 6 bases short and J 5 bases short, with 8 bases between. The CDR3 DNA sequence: TGTGCCAGCAGGCGGGGAGATCAGCCCCAGCATTTT. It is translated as CASRRGDQPQHF.

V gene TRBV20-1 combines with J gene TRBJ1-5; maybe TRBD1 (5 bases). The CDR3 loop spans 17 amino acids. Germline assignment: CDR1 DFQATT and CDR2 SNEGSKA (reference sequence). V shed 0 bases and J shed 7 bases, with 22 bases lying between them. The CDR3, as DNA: TGCAGTGCTAGAGACCCGTCCAGGGTTGAGGGCGGACAGCCCCAGCATTTT. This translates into CSARDPSRVEGGQPQHF.

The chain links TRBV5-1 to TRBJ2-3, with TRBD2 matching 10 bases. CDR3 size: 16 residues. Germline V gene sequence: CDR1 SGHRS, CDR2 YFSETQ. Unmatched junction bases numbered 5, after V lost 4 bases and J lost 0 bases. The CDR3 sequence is CASSKLAGVSTDTQYF. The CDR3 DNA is TGCGCCAGCAGCAAGCTAGCGGGAGTTAGCACAGATACGCAGTATTTT.

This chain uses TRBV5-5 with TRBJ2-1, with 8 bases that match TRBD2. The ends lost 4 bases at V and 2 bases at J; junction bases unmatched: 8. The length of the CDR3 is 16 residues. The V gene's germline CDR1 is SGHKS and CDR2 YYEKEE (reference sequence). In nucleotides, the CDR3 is TGTGCCAGCAGCCCCGCGGGACTAGTAACCTACAATGAGCAGTTCTTC. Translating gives CASSPAGLVTYNEQFF.

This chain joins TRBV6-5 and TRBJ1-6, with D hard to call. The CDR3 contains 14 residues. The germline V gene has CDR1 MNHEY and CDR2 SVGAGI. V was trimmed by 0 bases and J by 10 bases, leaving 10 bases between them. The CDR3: CASSYSDLRSPLHF. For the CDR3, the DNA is TGTGCCAGCAGTTACTCAGATCTTCGATCACCCCTCCACTTT.

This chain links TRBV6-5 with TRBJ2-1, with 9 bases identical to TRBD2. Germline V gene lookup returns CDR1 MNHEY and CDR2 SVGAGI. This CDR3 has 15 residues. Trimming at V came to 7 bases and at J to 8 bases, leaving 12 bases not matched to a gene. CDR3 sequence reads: CASILAGAALDEQFF. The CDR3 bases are TGTGCCAGCATTTTAGCGGGGGCCGCCCTGGATGAGCAGTTCTTC.

CDR3 coding DNA: TGTGCCAGCAGTTTACCTCAAGGGACAGGGGAGGTTGGCTATGGCTACACCTTC. Translation: CASSLPQGTGEVGYGYTF. V and J are TRBV12-3 or TRBV12-4 and TRBJ1-2; TRBD1 matches at 10 bases. Unmatched junction bases numbered 13, after V lost 2 bases and J lost 4 bases. CDR3 size: 18 residues.

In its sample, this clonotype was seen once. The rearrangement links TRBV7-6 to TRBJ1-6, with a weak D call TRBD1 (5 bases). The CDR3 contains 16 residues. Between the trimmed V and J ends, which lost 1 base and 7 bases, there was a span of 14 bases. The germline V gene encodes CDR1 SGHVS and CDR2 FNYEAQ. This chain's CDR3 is CASSLGAGSRNSPLHF. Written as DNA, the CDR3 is TGTGCCAGCAGCTTAGGGGCAGGGAGCAGGAATTCACCCCTCCACTTT.

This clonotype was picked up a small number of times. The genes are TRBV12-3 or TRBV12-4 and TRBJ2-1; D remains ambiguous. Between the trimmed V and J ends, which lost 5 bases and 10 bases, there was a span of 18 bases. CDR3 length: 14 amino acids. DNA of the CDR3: TGTGCCAGCAGTCTCACCGAGTTAGGGCGAGAGCAGTTCTTC. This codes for CASSLTELGREQFF.

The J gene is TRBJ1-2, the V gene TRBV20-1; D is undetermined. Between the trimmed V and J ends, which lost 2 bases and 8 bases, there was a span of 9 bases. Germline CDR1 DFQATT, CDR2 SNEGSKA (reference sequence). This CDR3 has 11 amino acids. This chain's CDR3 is CSARPGSGYTF. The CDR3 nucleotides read TGCAGTGCTAGACCGGGTAGCGGCTACACCTTC.

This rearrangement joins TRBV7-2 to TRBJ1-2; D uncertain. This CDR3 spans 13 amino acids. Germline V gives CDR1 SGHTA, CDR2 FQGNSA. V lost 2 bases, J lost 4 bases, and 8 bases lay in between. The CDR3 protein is CASSLSSGYGYTF. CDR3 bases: TGTGCCAGCAGCTTAAGTAGTGGCTATGGCTACACCTTC. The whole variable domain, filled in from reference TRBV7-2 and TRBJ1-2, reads GAGVSQSPSNKVTEKGKDVELRCDPISGHTALYWYRQSLGQGLEFLIYFQGNSAPDKSGLPSDRFSAERTGGSVSTLTIQRTQQEDSAVYLCASSLSSGYGYTFGSGTRLTVV.